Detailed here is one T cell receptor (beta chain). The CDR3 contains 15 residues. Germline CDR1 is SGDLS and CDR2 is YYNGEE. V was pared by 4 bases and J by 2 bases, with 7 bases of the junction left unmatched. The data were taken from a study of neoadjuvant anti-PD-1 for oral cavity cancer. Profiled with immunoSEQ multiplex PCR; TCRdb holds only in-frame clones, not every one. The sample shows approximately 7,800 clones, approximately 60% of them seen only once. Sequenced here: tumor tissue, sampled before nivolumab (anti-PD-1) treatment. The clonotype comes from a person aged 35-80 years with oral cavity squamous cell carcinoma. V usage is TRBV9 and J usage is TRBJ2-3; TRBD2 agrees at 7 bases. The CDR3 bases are TGTGCCAGCAGCCCCCGGGGGGACCTCACAGATACGCAGTATTTT. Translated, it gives CASSPRGDLTDTQYF.